These T cell receptor beta chains were read from a single sample in a study of T-cell reconstitution after alpha-beta-depleted transplantation in children. TCRdb reanalysed the PCR reads using MiXCR and keeps one entry per CDR3 protein. The table records a few hundred thousand distinct CDR3 sequences, 25% to 30% of them present only once. The sequencing used PBMCs, collected before TCRalphabeta/CD19-depleted stem cell transplant. The receptors were gathered from a boy under two years old with Wiskott-Aldrich syndrome, due to receive a stem cell transplant. CDR3s include the opening cysteine and the closing phenylalanine or tryptophan. The order of the fields is clone size, V gene, J gene, D gene, CDR3 protein, CDR3 DNA. D genes are given only for firm matches. Size is stated for part of the rows, as once, few or many counts, or as a class when the clone is expanded.

NA	TRBV5-1	TRBJ1-1	TRBD1	CASSSSRTGGEGAFF	TGCGCCAGCAGCTCCTCAAGAACAGGGGGCGAGGGAGCTTTCTTT
NA	TRBV2	TRBJ2-1	TRBD2	CASCPFRGRASGDNEQFF	TGTGCCAGCTGCCCCTTTCGGGGTCGGGCTAGCGGAGACAATGAGCAGTTCTTC
NA	TRBV12-3/TRBV12-4	TRBJ2-5	NA	CASSLYTGPVETQYF	TGTGCCAGCAGTTTATATACCGGTCCGGTAGAGACCCAGTACTTC
NA	TRBV5-1	TRBJ2-2	TRBD1	CASSSSGTGGGELFF	TGCGCCAGCAGCAGTTCCGGGACAGGAGGCGGGGAGCTGTTTTTT
few	TRBV29-1	TRBJ2-2	NA	CSGRGGSGELFF	TGCAGCGGGAGAGGGGGATCCGGGGAGCTGTTTTTT
NA	TRBV6-4	TRBJ1-2	NA	CASSDSQGLYGYTF	TGTGCCAGCAGTGACTCTCAGGGACTATATGGCTACACCTTC
many	TRBV12-3/TRBV12-4	TRBJ1-2	NA	CASSSGGPSFNYGYTF	TGTGCCAGCAGTTCCGGGGGGCCCAGCTTTAACTATGGCTACACCTTC
NA	TRBV28	TRBJ2-3	NA	CASTKRGRGTDTQYF	TGTGCCAGCACTAAGCGAGGGCGGGGCACAGATACGCAGTATTTT
NA	TRBV6-5	TRBJ2-3	TRBD1	CASSTGTVIATDTQYF	TGTGCCAGCAGTACGGGGACAGTAATAGCAACAGATACGCAGTATTTT
NA	TRBV20-1	TRBJ2-7	NA	CSARVSGILYEQYF	TGCAGTGCTAGAGTTTCGGGGATATTGTACGAGCAGTACTTC
NA	TRBV5-4	TRBJ2-3	NA	CASSLVSSWGTDTQYF	TGTGCCAGCAGCTTGGTTTCTAGTTGGGGCACAGATACGCAGTATTTT
NA	TRBV5-1	TRBJ2-7	TRBD2	CASSLEGSGSGYEQYF	TGCGCCAGCAGCTTGGAGGGAAGCGGGAGTGGGTACGAGCAGTACTTC
NA	TRBV29-1	TRBJ2-7	TRBD2	CSVAAGGSYEQYF	TGCAGCGTTGCGGCGGGAGGTTCCTACGAGCAGTACTTC
many	TRBV7-8	TRBJ1-5	TRBD1	CASSLRTGAGQQPQHF	TGTGCCAGCAGCCTTCGGACAGGTGCGGGTCAGCAGCCCCAGCATTTT
NA	TRBV12-3/TRBV12-4	TRBJ2-5	NA	CASSLGHARGQETQYF	TGTGCCAGCAGTTTAGGACACGCTAGGGGCCAAGAGACCCAGTACTTC
NA	TRBV7-9	TRBJ2-2	NA	CASSLETLAGELFF	TGTGCCAGCAGCTTAGAGACCCTGGCCGGGGAGCTGTTTTTT
NA	TRBV5-1	TRBJ2-5	NA	CASSLGGQPVLETQYF	TGCGCCAGCAGCTTGGGGGGGCAGCCGGTTTTGGAGACCCAGTACTTC
once	TRBV20-1	TRBJ1-5	NA	CSARVSGGGNQPQHF	TGCAGTGCTAGAGTATCGGGGGGCGGCAATCAGCCCCAGCATTTT
many	TRBV24-1	TRBJ2-2	NA	CATSARKNTGHGELFF	TGTGCCACCAGTGCCCGGAAGAACACGGGTCACGGGGAGCTGTTTTTT